Listed below are T cell receptor beta chains from one sample, sequenced in a study of blood T cell repertoires in COVID-19. Assay: immunoSEQ multiplex PCR; the TCRdb copy retains only in-frame clones and omits some. The profile covers a few hundred thousand clones, with 80% to 90% appearing a single time and 10% to 13% taken by the ten largest. Input material: peripheral blood. The receptors were sampled from a woman aged 80 or over with COVID-19, enrolled during active disease. CDR3s include the opening cysteine and the closing phenylalanine or tryptophan. A D gene is named only where the DNA matches it firmly. Not every row has a clone size; where given, it reads once, few, many or a size class.

clone size	CDR3 length	V gene	J gene	D gene	CDR3 protein	CDR3 DNA
-	16	TRBV5-1	TRBJ2-3	TRBD2	CASSYTSGGASDTQYF	TGCGCCAGCAGTTATACTAGCGGGGGGGCCTCAGATACGCAGTATTTT
-	14	TRBV28	TRBJ2-3	TRBD2	CASSPSGGTDTQYF	TGTGCCAGCAGTCCTAGCGGGGGTACAGATACGCAGTATTTT
-	15	TRBV5-1	TRBJ1-1	TRBD1	CASSLGPTGGTEAFF	TGCGCCAGCAGCTTGGGCCCGACAGGGGGCACTGAAGCTTTCTTT
once	14	TRBV2	TRBJ2-1	-	CASTLTAKDNEQFF	TGTGCCAGCACCTTGACAGCCAAAGACAATGAGCAGTTCTTC
once	17	TRBV10-1	TRBJ2-3	-	CASSDPPTPGSTDTQYF	TGCGCCAGCAGTGATCCCCCTACCCCGGGATCTACAGATACGCAGTATTTT
-	13	TRBV12-3/TRBV12-4	TRBJ2-3	-	CASGGLNTDTQYF	TGTGCCAGCGGTGGGCTTAACACAGATACGCAGTATTTT
-	13	TRBV2	TRBJ1-2	-	CARVRTANYGYTF	TGTGCCAGAGTCCGGACAGCTAACTATGGCTACACCTTC
-	17	TRBV28	TRBJ2-5	TRBD2	CASSGLEAGGPLETQYF	TGTGCCAGCAGTGGTCTCGAGGCGGGGGGGCCCTTAGAGACCCAGTACTTC
-	18	TRBV19	TRBJ2-6	-	CASSAILQPLSGANVLTF	TGTGCCAGTAGTGCCATCTTACAGCCTCTCTCTGGGGCCAACGTCCTGACTTTC
-	16	TRBV5-1	TRBJ2-2	TRBD1	CASSLAQGDYAGELFF	TGCGCCAGCAGCTTGGCACAGGGGGATTATGCCGGGGAGCTGTTTTTT
-	14	TRBV5-1	TRBJ1-2	TRBD1	CASSTRTGGNGYTF	TGCGCCAGCAGCACCCGGACAGGGGGGAATGGCTACACCTTC
once	15	TRBV11-3	TRBJ1-5	-	CASSSLDRINQPQHF	TGTGCCAGCAGCTCGTTGGACAGAATAAATCAGCCCCAGCATTTT
few	15	TRBV7-2	TRBJ1-5	TRBD1	CASSLDRGLSQPQHF	TGTGCCAGCAGCTTAGACAGGGGGCTGAGTCAGCCCCAGCATTTT
-	12	TRBV7-9	TRBJ1-1	-	CASLLDNTEAFF	TGTGCCAGCCTCCTAGACAACACTGAAGCTTTCTTT
-	14	TRBV6-5	TRBJ2-3	TRBD2	CASSLAGGTDTQYF	TGTGCCAGCAGTTTAGCGGGGGGCACAGATACGCAGTATTTT
-	16	TRBV19	TRBJ2-4	-	CASSMSLPGAKNIQYF	TGTGCCAGTAGTATGTCCCTTCCGGGGGCCAAAAACATTCAGTACTTC
-	14	TRBV28	TRBJ2-1	TRBD2	CATVTGGYYNEQFF	TGTGCCACTGTAACGGGGGGTTACTACAATGAGCAGTTCTTC
-	17	TRBV5-1	TRBJ2-3	TRBD2	CASSTGTSGGRTDTQYF	TGCGCCAGCAGCACCGGGACTAGCGGGGGGAGAACAGATACGCAGTATTTT
few	14	TRBV9	TRBJ2-1	TRBD1	CASSGRTGTYEQFF	TGTGCCAGCAGCGGAAGGACAGGGACATATGAGCAGTTCTTC
few	13	TRBV28	TRBJ1-2	-	CASSWDIVDGYTF	TGTGCCAGCAGCTGGGACATAGTTGATGGCTACACCTTC
-	15	TRBV4-3	TRBJ1-6	-	CASSQAERGNSPLHF	TGCGCCAGCAGCCAAGCCGAACGGGGTAATTCACCCCTCCACTTT
-	14	TRBV30	TRBJ2-2	TRBD2	CAWANGGATGELFF	TGTGCCTGGGCAAACGGGGGGGCGACCGGGGAGCTGTTTTTT
-	18	TRBV4-1	TRBJ2-3	TRBD2	CASSQPGLAGGHQDTQYF	TGCGCCAGCAGCCAACCGGGACTAGCGGGGGGGCATCAAGATACGCAGTATTTT
-	15	TRBV13	TRBJ1-2	TRBD1	CASSSRTGDIYGYTF	TGTGCCAGCAGCAGCAGGACAGGGGATATCTATGGCTACACCTTC
-	13	TRBV6-1	TRBJ1-2	-	CASSESGGDGYTF	TGTGCCAGCAGTGAATCGGGGGGCGATGGCTACACCTTC
-	16	TRBV7-2	TRBJ2-1	-	CASSLLQGLANNEQFF	TGTGCCAGCAGCCTCCTACAGGGTCTGGCTAACAATGAGCAGTTCTTC
-	13	TRBV5-1	TRBJ1-2	-	CASSLGAGTGYTF	TGCGCCAGCAGCTTGGGGGCAGGTACCGGCTACACCTTC
-	15	TRBV6-2/TRBV6-3	TRBJ2-1	TRBD1	CASSDDGTGRDEQFF	TGTGCCAGCAGCGACGATGGGACAGGCCGGGATGAGCAGTTCTTC
-	17	TRBV11-2	TRBJ1-2	-	CASSLDTLGLEGYGYTF	TGTGCCAGCAGCTTAGATACGTTGGGGTTGGAGGGCTATGGCTACACCTTC
-	14	TRBV6-2/TRBV6-3	TRBJ2-2	-	CASSDGGNTGELFF	TGTGCCAGCAGCGACGGGGGGAACACCGGGGAGCTGTTTTTT
-	14	TRBV11-1	TRBJ1-2	-	CASSEGPAPYGYTF	TGTGCCAGCAGCGAGGGCCCGGCGCCCTATGGCTACACCTTC
-	13	TRBV5-1	TRBJ2-3	-	CASSRTLSDTQYF	TGCGCCAGCAGTAGGACTCTCTCAGATACGCAGTATTTT
-	14	TRBV7-9	TRBJ1-2	TRBD1	CASSPGQSNYGYTF	TGTGCCAGCAGCCCGGGACAGTCTAACTATGGCTACACCTTC
-	13	TRBV2	TRBJ2-5	-	CASSGTSRETQYF	TGTGCCAGCAGTGGCACTAGCAGAGAGACCCAGTACTTC
-	13	TRBV15	TRBJ1-3	-	CATSRSTGNTIYF	TGTGCCACCAGCAGGAGTACCGGGAACACCATATATTTT
few	14	TRBV19	TRBJ2-7	TRBD1	CASSMQGASYEQYF	TGTGCCAGTAGTATGCAGGGGGCCTCCTACGAGCAGTACTTC
-	15	TRBV6-6	TRBJ1-1	-	CASSAINRERGEAFF	TGTGCCAGCAGTGCGATTAACAGGGAGCGGGGTGAAGCTTTCTTT
-	15	TRBV19	TRBJ2-5	TRBD2	CASSSTGGGRETQYF	TGTGCCAGTAGTTCGACCGGGGGGGGCAGGGAGACCCAGTACTTC
-	16	TRBV3-1/TRBV3-2	TRBJ1-2	TRBD1	CASSQGYGRGLGGYTF	TGTGCCAGCAGCCAAGGTTACGGCAGGGGGCTAGGAGGCTACACCTTC
-	13	TRBV5-6	TRBJ2-5	TRBD1	CASSGDRQETQYF	TGTGCCAGCAGCGGGGACAGACAAGAGACCCAGTACTTC
once	14	TRBV6-5	TRBJ2-5	TRBD1	CASSPGQGWETQYF	TGTGCCAGCAGTCCGGGACAGGGGTGGGAGACCCAGTACTTC
-	14	TRBV5-1	TRBJ1-1	-	CASSQTYTGTEAFF	TGCGCCAGCAGCCAGACCTACACGGGCACTGAAGCTTTCTTT
-	15	TRBV6-5	TRBJ1-2	-	CASRAPQGANYGYTF	TGTGCCAGCAGAGCCCCACAGGGAGCTAACTATGGCTACACCTTC
medium-sized	12	TRBV2	TRBJ1-2	-	CASSERGNGYTF	TGTGCCAGCAGTGAACGGGGGAATGGCTACACCTTC
-	13	TRBV18	TRBJ1-2	-	CASSPQGGYGYTF	TGTGCCAGCTCACCGCAGGGTGGATATGGCTACACCTTC
-	13	TRBV13	TRBJ2-5	-	CASSLYGLESQYF	TGTGCCAGCAGCTTATACGGCCTAGAGTCCCAGTACTTC
-	13	TRBV2	TRBJ2-7	-	CASSRTSLVEQYF	TGTGCCAGCAGCCGGACATCCCTCGTCGAGCAGTACTTC
-	16	TRBV18	TRBJ1-3	-	CASSPPSRLSGNTIYF	TGTGCCAGCTCACCACCGAGCCGTCTCTCTGGAAACACCATATATTTT
-	16	TRBV7-8	TRBJ2-6	-	CASRRARGAGANVLTF	TGTGCCAGCAGACGTGCCCGGGGAGCTGGGGCCAACGTCCTGACTTTC
-	13	TRBV9	TRBJ1-1	TRBD1	CASSIGTGTEAFF	TGTGCCAGCAGCATCGGGACAGGCACTGAAGCTTTCTTT
-	16	TRBV4-1	TRBJ2-1	TRBD2	CASSQVGLAGANEQFF	TGCGCCAGCAGCCAAGTAGGACTAGCGGGCGCCAATGAGCAGTTCTTC
-	11	TRBV12-3/TRBV12-4	TRBJ2-7	-	CASSFSDEQYF	TGTGCCAGCAGTTTTAGCGACGAGCAGTACTTC
-	16	TRBV19	TRBJ2-1	-	CASSIEGGAGDNEQFF	TGTGCCAGTAGTATAGAGGGTGGGGCTGGAGACAATGAGCAGTTCTTC
-	11	TRBV30	TRBJ1-6	-	CAWSQSSPLHF	TGTGCCTGGAGTCAGTCTTCACCCCTCCACTTT
-	14	TRBV30	TRBJ1-1	-	CAVYQTARRTEAFF	TGTGCTGTTTATCAGACAGCCCGACGCACTGAAGCTTTCTTT
-	13	TRBV12-3/TRBV12-4	TRBJ2-3	-	CASSPRQGDTQYF	TGTGCCAGCAGTCCCCGTCAGGGAGATACGCAGTATTTT
-	14	TRBV19	TRBJ1-3	-	CARRTGFSGNTIYF	TGTGCCAGACGGACGGGGTTCTCTGGAAACACCATATATTTT